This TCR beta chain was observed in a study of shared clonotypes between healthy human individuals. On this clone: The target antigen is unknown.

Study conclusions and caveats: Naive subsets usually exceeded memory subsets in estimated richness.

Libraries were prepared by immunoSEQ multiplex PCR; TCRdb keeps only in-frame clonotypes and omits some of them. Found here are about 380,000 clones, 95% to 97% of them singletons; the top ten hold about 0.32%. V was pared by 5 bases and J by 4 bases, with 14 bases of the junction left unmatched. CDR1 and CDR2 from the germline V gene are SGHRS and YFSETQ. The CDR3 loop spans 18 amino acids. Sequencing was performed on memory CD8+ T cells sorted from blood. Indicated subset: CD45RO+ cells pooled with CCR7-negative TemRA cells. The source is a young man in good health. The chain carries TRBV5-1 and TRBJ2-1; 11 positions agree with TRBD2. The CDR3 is CASRLGPSGTSGYNEQFF. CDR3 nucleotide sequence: TGCGCCAGCAGACTAGGACCCTCCGGGACTAGCGGATACAATGAGCAGTTCTTC.